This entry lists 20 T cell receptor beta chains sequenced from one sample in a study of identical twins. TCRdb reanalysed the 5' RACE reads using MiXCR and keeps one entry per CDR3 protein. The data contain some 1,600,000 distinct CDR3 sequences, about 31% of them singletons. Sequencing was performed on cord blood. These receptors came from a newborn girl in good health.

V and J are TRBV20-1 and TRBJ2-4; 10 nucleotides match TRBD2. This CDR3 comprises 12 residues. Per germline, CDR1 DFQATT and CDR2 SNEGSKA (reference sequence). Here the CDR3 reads CRAGGAKNIQYF. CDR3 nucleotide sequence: TGCAGAGCGGGAGGGGCCAAAAACATTCAGTACTTC.

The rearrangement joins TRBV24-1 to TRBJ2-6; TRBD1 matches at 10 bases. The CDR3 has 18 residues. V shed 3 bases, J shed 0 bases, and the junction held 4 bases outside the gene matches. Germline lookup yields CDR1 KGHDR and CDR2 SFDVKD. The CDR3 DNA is TGTGCCACCAGTGATCCGACAGGGGGCAGCTCTGGGGCCAACGTCCTGACTTTC. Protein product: CATSDPTGGSSGANVLTF.

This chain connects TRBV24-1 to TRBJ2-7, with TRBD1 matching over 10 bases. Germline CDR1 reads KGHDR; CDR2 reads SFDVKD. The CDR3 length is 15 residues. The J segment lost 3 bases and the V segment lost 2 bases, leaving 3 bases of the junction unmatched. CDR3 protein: CATSDYGDRGYEQYF. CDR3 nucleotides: TGTGCCACCAGTGATTACGGGGACAGGGGCTACGAGCAGTACTTC.

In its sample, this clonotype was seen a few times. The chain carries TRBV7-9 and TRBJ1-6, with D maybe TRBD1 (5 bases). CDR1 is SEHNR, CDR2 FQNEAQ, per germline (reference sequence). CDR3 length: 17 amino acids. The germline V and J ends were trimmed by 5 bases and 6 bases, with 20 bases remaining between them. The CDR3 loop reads CASSRDQQAKGNSPLHF. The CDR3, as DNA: TGTGCCAGCAGCCGGGACCAACAGGCGAAGGGTAATTCACCCCTCCACTTT.

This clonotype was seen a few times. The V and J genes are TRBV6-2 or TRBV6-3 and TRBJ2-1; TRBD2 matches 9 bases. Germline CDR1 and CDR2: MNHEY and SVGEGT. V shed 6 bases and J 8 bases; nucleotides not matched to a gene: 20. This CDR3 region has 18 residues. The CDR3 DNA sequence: TGTGCCAGCAGACTGGCTTCCTCCTGGCGGGAGGGCCCCTATGAGCAGTTCTTC. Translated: CASRLASSWREGPYEQFF.

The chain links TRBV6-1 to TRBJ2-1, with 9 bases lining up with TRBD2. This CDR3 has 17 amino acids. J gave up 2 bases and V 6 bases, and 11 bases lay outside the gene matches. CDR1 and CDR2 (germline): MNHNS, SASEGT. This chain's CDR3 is CASSPYRTSAAYNEQFF. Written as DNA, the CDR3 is TGTGCCAGCAGCCCCTACCGGACTAGCGCGGCCTACAATGAGCAGTTCTTC.

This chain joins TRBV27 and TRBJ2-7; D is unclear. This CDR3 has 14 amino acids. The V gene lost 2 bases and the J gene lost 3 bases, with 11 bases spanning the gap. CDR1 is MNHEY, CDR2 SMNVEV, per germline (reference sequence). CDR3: CASSLKGSLYEQYF. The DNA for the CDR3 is TGTGCCAGCAGTTTAAAAGGTAGTCTCTACGAGCAGTACTTC.

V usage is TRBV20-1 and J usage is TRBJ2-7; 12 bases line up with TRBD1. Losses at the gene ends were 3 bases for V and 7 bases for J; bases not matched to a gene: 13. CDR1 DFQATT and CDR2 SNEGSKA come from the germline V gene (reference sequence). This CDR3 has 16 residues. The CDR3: CSARDLGTGGSWEQYF. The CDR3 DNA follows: TGCAGTGCTAGGGATTTGGGGACAGGGGGCTCCTGGGAGCAGTACTTC.

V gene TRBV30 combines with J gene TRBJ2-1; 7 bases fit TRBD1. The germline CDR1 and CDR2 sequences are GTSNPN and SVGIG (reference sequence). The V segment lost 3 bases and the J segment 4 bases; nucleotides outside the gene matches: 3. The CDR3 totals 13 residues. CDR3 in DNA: TGTGCCTGGAGGAGGGGACAGTACAATGAGCAGTTCTTC. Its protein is CAWRRGQYNEQFF. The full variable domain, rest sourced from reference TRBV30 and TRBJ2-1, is SQTIHQWPATLVQPVGSPLSLECTVEGTSNPNLYWYRQAAGRGLQLLFYSVGIGQISSEVPQNLSASRPQDRQFILSSKKLLLSDSGFYLCAWRRGQYNEQFFGPGTRLTVL.

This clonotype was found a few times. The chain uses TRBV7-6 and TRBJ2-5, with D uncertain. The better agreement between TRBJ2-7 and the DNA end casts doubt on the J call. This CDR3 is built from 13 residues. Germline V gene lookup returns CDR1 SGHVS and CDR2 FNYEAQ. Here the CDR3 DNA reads TGTGCCAGCAGCCCCCGGTGGAGTAACGAGCAGTACTTC. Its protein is CASSPRWSNEQYF.

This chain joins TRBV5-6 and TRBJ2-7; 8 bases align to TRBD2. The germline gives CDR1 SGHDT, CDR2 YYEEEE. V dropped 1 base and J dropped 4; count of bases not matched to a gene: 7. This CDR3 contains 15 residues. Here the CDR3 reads CASSLKAGVAYEQYF. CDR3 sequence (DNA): TGTGCCAGCAGCTTGAAAGCGGGAGTGGCTTACGAGCAGTACTTC.

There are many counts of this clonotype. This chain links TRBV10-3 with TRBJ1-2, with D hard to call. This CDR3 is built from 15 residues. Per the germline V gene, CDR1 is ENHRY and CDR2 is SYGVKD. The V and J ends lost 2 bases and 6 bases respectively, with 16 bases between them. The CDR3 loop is CAISEMSPVRDGYTF. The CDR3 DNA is TGTGCCATCAGTGAGATGAGTCCCGTACGGGATGGCTACACCTTC.

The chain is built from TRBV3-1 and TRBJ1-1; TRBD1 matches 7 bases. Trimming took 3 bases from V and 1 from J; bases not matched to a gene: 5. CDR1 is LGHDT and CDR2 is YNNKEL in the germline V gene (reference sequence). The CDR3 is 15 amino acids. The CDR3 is CASSHLRTGNTEAFF. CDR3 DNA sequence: TGTGCCAGCAGCCATCTTAGGACAGGGAACACTGAAGCTTTCTTT. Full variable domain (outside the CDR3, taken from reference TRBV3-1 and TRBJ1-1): DTAVSQTPKYLVTQMGNDKSIKCEQNLGHDTMYWYKQDSKKFLKIMFSYNNKELIINETVPNRFSPKSPDKAHLNLHINSLELGDSAVYFCASSHLRTGNTEAFFGQGTRLTVV.

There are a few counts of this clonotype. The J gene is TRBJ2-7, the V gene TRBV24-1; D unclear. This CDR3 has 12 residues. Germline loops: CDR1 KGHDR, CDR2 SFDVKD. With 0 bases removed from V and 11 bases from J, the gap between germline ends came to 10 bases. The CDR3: CATSDLQGVEYF. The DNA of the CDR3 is TGTGCCACCAGTGATTTGCAAGGAGTCGAGTACTTC.

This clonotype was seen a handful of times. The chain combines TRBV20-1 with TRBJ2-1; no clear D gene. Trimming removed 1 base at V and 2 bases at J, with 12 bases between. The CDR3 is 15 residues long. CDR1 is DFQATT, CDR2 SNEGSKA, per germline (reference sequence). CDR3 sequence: CSARALSGAYNEQFF. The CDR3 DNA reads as TGCAGTGCTAGAGCCTTGTCAGGAGCCTACAATGAGCAGTTCTTC.

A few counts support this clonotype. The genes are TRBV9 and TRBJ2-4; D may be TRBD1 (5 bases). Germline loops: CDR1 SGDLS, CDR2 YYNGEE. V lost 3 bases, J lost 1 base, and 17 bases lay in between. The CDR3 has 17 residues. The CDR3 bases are TGTGCCAGCAGCGAGGGGAAAAAGCGACCCGCCAAAAACATTCAGTACTTC. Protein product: CASSEGKKRPAKNIQYF.

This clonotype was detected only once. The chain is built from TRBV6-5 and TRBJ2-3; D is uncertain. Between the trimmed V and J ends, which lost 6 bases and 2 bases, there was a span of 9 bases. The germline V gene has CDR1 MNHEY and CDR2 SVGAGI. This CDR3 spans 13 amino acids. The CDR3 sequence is CASRPLYTDTQYF. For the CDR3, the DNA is TGTGCCAGCAGGCCTCTGTACACAGATACGCAGTATTTT.

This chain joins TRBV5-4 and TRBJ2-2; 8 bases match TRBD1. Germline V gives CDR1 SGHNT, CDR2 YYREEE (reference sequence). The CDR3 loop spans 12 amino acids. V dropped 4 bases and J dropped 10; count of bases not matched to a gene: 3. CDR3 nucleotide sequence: TGTGCCAGCAGCCCAGGGGGCGCGGAGCTGTTTTTT. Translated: CASSPGGAELFF.

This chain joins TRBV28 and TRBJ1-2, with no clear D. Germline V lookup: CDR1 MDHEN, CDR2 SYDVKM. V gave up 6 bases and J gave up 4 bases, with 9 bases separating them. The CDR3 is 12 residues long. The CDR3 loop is CASRSGTYGYTF. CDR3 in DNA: TGTGCCAGCAGGTCAGGAACCTATGGCTACACCTTC.

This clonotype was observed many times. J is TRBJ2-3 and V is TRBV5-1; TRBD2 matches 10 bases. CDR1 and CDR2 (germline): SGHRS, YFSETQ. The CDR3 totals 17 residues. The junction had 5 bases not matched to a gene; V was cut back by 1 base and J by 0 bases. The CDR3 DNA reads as TGCGCCAGCAGCTTGACTCTAGCGGGGGTTAGCACAGATACGCAGTATTTT. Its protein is CASSLTLAGVSTDTQYF.